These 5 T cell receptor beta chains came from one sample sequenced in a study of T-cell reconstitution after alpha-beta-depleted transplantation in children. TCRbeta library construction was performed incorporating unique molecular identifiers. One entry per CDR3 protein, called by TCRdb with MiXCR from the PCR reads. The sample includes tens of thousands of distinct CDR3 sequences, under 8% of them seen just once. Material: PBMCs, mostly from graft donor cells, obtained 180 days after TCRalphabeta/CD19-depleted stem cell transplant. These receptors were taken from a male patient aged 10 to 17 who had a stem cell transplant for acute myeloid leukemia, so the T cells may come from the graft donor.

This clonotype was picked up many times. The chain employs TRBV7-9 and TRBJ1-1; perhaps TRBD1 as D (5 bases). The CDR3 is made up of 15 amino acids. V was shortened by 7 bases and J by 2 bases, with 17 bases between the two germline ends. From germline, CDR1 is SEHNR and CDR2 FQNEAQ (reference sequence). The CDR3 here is CASKQLRGTNTEAFF. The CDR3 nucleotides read TGTGCCAGCAAACAGCTCCGGGGGACCAACACTGAAGCTTTCTTT.

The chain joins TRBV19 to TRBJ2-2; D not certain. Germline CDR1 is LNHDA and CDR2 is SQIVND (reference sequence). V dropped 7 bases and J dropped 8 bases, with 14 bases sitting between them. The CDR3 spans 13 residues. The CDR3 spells CASTLVRTGELFF. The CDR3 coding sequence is TGTGCCAGTACTCTGGTCCGTACTGGGGAGCTGTTTTTT.

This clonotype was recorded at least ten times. DNA of the CDR3: TGTGCCAGCAGCGTTAATCCGGGAGGGACTGAAGCTTTCTTT. Its protein is CASSVNPGGTEAFF. V usage is TRBV9 and J usage is TRBJ1-1; D remains ambiguous. The CDR3 is 14 amino acids. The germline V and J ends were trimmed by 2 bases and 5 bases, with 13 bases remaining between them. Germline loops: CDR1 SGDLS, CDR2 YYNGEE.

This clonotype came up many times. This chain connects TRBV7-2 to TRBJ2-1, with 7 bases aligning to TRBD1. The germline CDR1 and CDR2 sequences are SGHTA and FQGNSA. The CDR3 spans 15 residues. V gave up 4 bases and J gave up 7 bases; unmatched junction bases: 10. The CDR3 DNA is TGTGCCAGCAGCTCTGACAGGGTGTGGGGAAATGAGCAGTTCTTC. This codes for CASSSDRVWGNEQFF.

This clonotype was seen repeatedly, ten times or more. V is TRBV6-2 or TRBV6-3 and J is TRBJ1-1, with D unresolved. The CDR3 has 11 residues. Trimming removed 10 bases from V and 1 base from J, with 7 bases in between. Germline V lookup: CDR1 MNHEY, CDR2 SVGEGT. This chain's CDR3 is CAIGENTEAFF. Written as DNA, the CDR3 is TGTGCCATTGGAGAGAACACTGAAGCTTTCTTT.